This T cell receptor (beta chain) was recorded in a study of CD8 T cells in ankylosing spondylitis. General observations from the study: Seemingly distinctive of ankylosing spondylitis blood was a TCR beta motif formed by eight highly homologous variants. Significantly higher representation of disease-linked clones was reported for matched ankylosing spondylitis synovial fluid.

MiXCR was run by TCRdb on the 5' RACE reads, yielding one entry per CDR3 protein. Among 330,000 or so distinct CDR3 sequences listed, approximately 8% were seen once. The germline V gene encodes CDR1 SEHNR and CDR2 FQNEAQ (reference sequence). The CDR3 has 16 residues. Concerning this clonotype itself: The antigen remains undetermined. One end of the junction is discordant with germline, which a read error may explain.

The rearrangement links TRBV7-9 to TRBJ1-2, with 12 bases matching TRBD1. The sequenced sample was blood, either unsorted or a sorted T cell fraction (not recorded which). The clonotype originates from a male donor with ankylosing spondylitis. The CDR3 region has the DNA TGTGCCAGCAGCTTCGGGACAGGGGGCCCAAGCTATGGCCACACCTTC. Residues: CASSFGTGGPSYGHTF.